Listed here are 11 T cell receptor beta chains from one sample, sequenced in a study of cytomegalovirus exposure and HLA in healthy donors. PCR involved 60 Vbeta and 13 Jbeta primers. The assay was immunoSEQ multiplex PCR, and TCRdb's table has in-frame clones only and misses some. In the table there are about 130,000 clones, roughly four fifths of which are singletons. Sequencing was done on a sample of PBMCs. The receptors originated from a male donor in good health and CMV-seropositive.

This clone was seen a handful of times. The V call is TRBV28, the J call TRBJ1-1, with D possibly TRBD1 on 5 matching bases. Per the germline V gene, CDR1 is MDHEN and CDR2 is SYDVKM. The CDR3 runs 14 residues. The V end lost 6 bases, the J end lost 6 bases, and 17 bases lay between the germline ends. The CDR3 DNA follows: TGTGCCAGCAGAATCCAGACAGCAAGCGCTGAAGCTTTCTTT. It yields the protein CASRIQTASAEAFF.

This clone was detected a few times. The chain recombines TRBV5-6 with TRBJ2-7, with a possible D match to TRBD2 (5 bases). Germline CDR1 and CDR2: SGHDT and YYEEEE. V was pared by 2 bases and J by 2 bases, with 8 bases between. CDR3 length equals 13 residues. CDR3 in amino acids: CASSFHGAYEQYF. The CDR3, as DNA: TGTGCCAGCAGCTTCCACGGGGCCTACGAGCAGTACTTC.

Only a few counts were recorded for this clone. This sequence joins TRBV19 and TRBJ1-1; no definite D call. Trimming shortened V by 7 bases and J by 1 base, and 10 bases separated the two germline ends. The CDR3 has 13 amino acids. The germline CDR1 and CDR2 sequences are LNHDA and SQIVND (reference sequence). The CDR3 DNA is TGTGCCAGTATTGGACGGGAGAACACTGAAGCTTTCTTT. Amino acids: CASIGRENTEAFF.

J is TRBJ1-2 and V is TRBV11-2; D unresolved. The V end lost 1 base, the J end lost 0 bases, and 9 bases lay between the germline ends. The germline CDR1 and CDR2 sequences are SGHAT and FQNNGV. The CDR3 spans 15 residues. The CDR3 here is CASSLAGLANYGYTF. As DNA, the CDR3 is TGTGCCAGCAGCTTAGCCGGCCTAGCTAACTATGGCTACACCTTC.

This clone was counted a single time. The chain employs TRBV9 and TRBJ2-7; D gene ambiguous. V was shortened by 0 bases and J by 2 bases, with 9 bases between the two germline ends. The CDR3 runs to 14 residues. The germline gives CDR1 SGDLS, CDR2 YYNGEE. The CDR3 DNA sequence: TGTGCCAGCAGCGTAGATCAGGCAGCCTACGAGCAGTACTTC. It yields the protein CASSVDQAAYEQYF.

This clone has only one observation. The chain has TRBV29-1 and TRBJ2-5; D perhaps matches TRBD1 (5 bases). The J call is doubtful: the DNA matches TRBJ2-7 better. CDR3 length equals 12 residues. CDR1 is SQVTM, CDR2 ANQGSEA, per germline. In nucleotides, the CDR3 is TGCAGCGTTCTACAGGAGTCCTACGAGCAGTACTTC. Its protein is CSVLQESYEQYF.

This clone was observed a few times. The chain carries TRBV27 and TRBJ2-1; TRBD2 aligns across 8 bases. J gave up 3 bases and V 0 bases, and 4 bases lay outside the gene matches. Germline lookup yields CDR1 MNHEY and CDR2 SMNVEV (reference sequence). CDR3 length: 16 amino acids. Here the CDR3 DNA reads TGTGCCAGCAGTTTATCCGCGGGGGGTATCTACAATGAGCAGTTCTTC. Its protein product is CASSLSAGGIYNEQFF.

In its sample, this clone was seen a few times. The rearrangement uses TRBV18 and TRBJ2-5; D unresolved. This CDR3 is built from 17 residues. The V end lost 2 bases, the J end lost 3 bases, and 19 bases lay between the germline ends. CDR1 KGHSH and CDR2 LQKENI come from the germline V gene. This CDR3 reads CASSPIKQQATEETQYF. The CDR3 region has the DNA TGTGCCAGCTCACCAATTAAACAGCAAGCCACGGAAGAGACCCAGTACTTC.

In its sample, this clone was seen once. The rearrangement links TRBV18 to TRBJ1-1; 9 bases map to TRBD1. CDR1 and CDR2 (germline): KGHSH, LQKENI. V shed 5 bases and J 5 bases; nucleotides not matched to a gene: 3. This CDR3 comprises 13 residues. CDR3 sequence: CASSSDRGTEAFF. The CDR3 DNA is TGTGCCAGCTCATCGGACAGGGGAACTGAAGCTTTCTTT.

V and J are TRBV27 and TRBJ1-2, with D tentatively TRBD1 (6 bases). V dropped 3 bases and J dropped 5 bases, with 22 bases sitting between them. Germline values: CDR1 MNHEY, CDR2 SMNVEV (reference sequence). The CDR3 totals 17 residues. The DNA for the CDR3 is TGTGCCAGCAGTTTGGGGGCAGGGAGGGTCCAAGGGTATGGCTACACCTTC. It is translated as CASSLGAGRVQGYGYTF.

The rearrangement links TRBV27 to TRBJ1-6, with D unresolved. In germline, CDR1 is MNHEY, CDR2 SMNVEV (reference sequence). V was trimmed by 4 bases and J by 8 bases, leaving 15 bases between them. There are 15 residues in the CDR3. The CDR3 spells CASSSRGLEDSPLHF. The DNA for the CDR3 is TGTGCCAGCAGTTCTCGCGGCTTAGAGGATTCACCCCTCCACTTT.